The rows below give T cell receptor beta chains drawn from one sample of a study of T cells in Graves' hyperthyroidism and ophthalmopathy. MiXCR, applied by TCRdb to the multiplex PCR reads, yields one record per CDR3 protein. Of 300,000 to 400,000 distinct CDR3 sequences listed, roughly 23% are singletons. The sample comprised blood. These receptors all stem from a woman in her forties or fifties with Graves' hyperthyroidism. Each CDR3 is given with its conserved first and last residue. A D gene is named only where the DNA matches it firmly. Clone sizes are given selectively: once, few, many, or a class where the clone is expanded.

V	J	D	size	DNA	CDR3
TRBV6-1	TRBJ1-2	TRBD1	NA	TGTGCCAGCAGTCTCACGGGACAGTCAAACTATGGCTACACCTTC	CASSLTGQSNYGYTF
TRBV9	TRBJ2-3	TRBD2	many	TGTGCCAGCAGCGTACGAGAAGCGGGGGCAAGTGGAGATACGCAGTATTTT	CASSVREAGASGDTQYF
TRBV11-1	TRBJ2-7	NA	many	TGTGCCAGCAGCTTAATTAGACAGCCCTACGAGCAGTACTTC	CASSLIRQPYEQYF
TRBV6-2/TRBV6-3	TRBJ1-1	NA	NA	TGTGCCAGCAGTTACCCAAGGGCAGGGAACACTGAAGCTTTCTTT	CASSYPRAGNTEAFF
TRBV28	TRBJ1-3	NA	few	TGTGCCAGCAGTTTCATGGGCTCTGGAAACACCATATATTTT	CASSFMGSGNTIYF
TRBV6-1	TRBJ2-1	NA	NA	TGTGCCAGCAGTGACGTGGGACTCCCCCGCAATGAGCAGTTCTTC	CASSDVGLPRNEQFF
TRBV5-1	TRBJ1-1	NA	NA	TGCGCCAGCAGGTCCGGATTGAACACTGAAGCTTTCTTT	CASRSGLNTEAFF
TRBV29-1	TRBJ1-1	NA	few	TGCAGCGTTGAATTGGGGGTGACTGAAGCTTTCTTT	CSVELGVTEAFF
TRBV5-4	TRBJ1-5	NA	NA	TGTGCCAGCAGCTTGGAGGGGCTGGAGCAGCCCCAGCATTTT	CASSLEGLEQPQHF
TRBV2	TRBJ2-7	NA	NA	TGTGCCAGCAGTCAACAGGGCCCACGCTACGAGCAGTACTTC	CASSQQGPRYEQYF
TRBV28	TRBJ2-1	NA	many	TGTGCCAGCAGTTTCCCGGGGAGGATCAATGAGCAGTTCTTC	CASSFPGRINEQFF
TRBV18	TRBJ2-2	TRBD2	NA	TGTGCCAGCTCACCACAAACTAGCGGCACCGGGGAGCTGTTTTTT	CASSPQTSGTGELFF
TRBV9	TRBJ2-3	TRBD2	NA	TGTGCCAGCAGAGTAGTCCTACCCTACGTAGTTCAAGGGACTAGCGGGGACACAGATACGCAGTATTTT	CASRVVLPYVVQGTSGDTDTQYF
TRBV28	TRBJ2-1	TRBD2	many	TGTGCCAGCAGTTTAATAGCTAGCGGTATTCATGAGCAGTTCTTC	CASSLIASGIHEQFF
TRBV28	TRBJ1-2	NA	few	TGTGCCAGCAGCCCCTCCCTAGGGACGATAGAAGGCTACACCTTC	CASSPSLGTIEGYTF
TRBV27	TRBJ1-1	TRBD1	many	TGTGCCAGCAGTTTATCCGGACAGGGGGCTCAGGGTGAAGCTTTCTTT	CASSLSGQGAQGEAFF
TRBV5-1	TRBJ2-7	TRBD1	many	TGCGCCAGCAGCTTCTTACCGGGACAGGAGTCCTACGAGCAGTACTTC	CASSFLPGQESYEQYF
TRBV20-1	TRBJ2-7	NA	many	TGCAGTGCTAGAGATATCGCGGTCTCCTCCTACGAGCAGTACTTC	CSARDIAVSSYEQYF
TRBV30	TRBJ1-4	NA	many	TGTGCCTGGAGTGCCGGGGGGGGTAATGAAAAACTGTTTTTT	CAWSAGGGNEKLFF
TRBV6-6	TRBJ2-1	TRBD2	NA	TGTGCCAGCAGTTACTCAGGCGGGAGAGGTTACAATGAGCAGTTCTTC	CASSYSGGRGYNEQFF
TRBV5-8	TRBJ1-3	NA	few	TGTGCCAGCAGCTTGCGGCACTCTGGAAACACCATATATTTT	CASSLRHSGNTIYF
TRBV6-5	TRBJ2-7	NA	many	TGTGCCAGCAGTTCTCAGGGGCTTGCCTACGAGCAGTACTTC	CASSSQGLAYEQYF
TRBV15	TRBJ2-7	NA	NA	TGTGCCACCAGCACCGACTCCTACGAGCAGTACTTC	CATSTDSYEQYF
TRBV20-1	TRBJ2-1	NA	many	TGCAGTGCTAGAGGCCACTCTAGCGCGAACAATGAGCAGTTCTTC	CSARGHSSANNEQFF
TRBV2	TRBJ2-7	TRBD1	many	TGTGCCAGCAGGGACAGGGGCCACGAGCAGTACTTC	CASRDRGHEQYF
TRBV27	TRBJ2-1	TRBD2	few	TGTGCCAGCAGTTTATCGAATCCCGGGGGGGCCGTTTGGAATGAGCAGTTCTTC	CASSLSNPGGAVWNEQFF
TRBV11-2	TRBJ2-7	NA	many	TGTGCCAGCAGCTCCTTTTCGGCGGGTCAATACGAGCAGTACTTC	CASSSFSAGQYEQYF
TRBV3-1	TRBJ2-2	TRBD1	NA	TGTGCCAGCAGCCAAGTCCGGACAGGGGAAAACACCGGGGAGCTGTTTTTT	CASSQVRTGENTGELFF
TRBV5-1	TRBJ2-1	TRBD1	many	TGCGCCAGCAGGAAAGGACAGGGAGTGAGGTACAATGAGCAGTTCTTC	CASRKGQGVRYNEQFF
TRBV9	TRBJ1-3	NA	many	TGTGCCAGCAGCGTAGCCTTACAGGGAGGTGGAAACACCATATATTTT	CASSVALQGGGNTIYF